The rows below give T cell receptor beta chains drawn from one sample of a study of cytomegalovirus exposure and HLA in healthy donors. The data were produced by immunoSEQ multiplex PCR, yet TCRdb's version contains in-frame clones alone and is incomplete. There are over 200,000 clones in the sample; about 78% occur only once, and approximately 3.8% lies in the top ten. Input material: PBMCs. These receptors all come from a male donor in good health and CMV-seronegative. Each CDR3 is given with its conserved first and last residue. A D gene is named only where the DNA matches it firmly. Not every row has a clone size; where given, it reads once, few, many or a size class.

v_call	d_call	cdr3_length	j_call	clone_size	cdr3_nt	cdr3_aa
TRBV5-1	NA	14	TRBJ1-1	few	TGCGCCAGCAGACAAGGGGTCTGGGACACTGAAGCTTTCTTT	CASRQGVWDTEAFF
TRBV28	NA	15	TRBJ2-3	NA	TGTGCCAGCAGGGAGGGATTTCTTGTCCCAGATACGCAGTATTTT	CASREGFLVPDTQYF
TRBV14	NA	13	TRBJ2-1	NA	TGTGCCAGCAGCCCCAAGCTAGGCGCAGAGGGATTCTTC	CASSPKLGAEGFF
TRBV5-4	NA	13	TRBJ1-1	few	TGTGCCAGCAGCGATACCACAGGGCTTGAAGCTTTCTTT	CASSDTTGLEAFF
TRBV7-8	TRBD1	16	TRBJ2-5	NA	TGTGCCAGCAGCTTAGGGACAGGGGATCTAGTAGAGACCCAGTACTTC	CASSLGTGDLVETQYF
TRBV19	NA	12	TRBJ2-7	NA	TGTGCCAGTAGTAACCGCTACTACGAGCAGTACTTC	CASSNRYYEQYF
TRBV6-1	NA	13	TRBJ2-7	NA	TGTGCCAGCAGTCCCACCCGGGGCTACGAGCAGTACTTC	CASSPTRGYEQYF
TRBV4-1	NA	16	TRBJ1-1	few	TGCGCCAGCAGCCTCACTCCCGCGGGGCTTAGCACTGAAGCTTTCTTT	CASSLTPAGLSTEAFF
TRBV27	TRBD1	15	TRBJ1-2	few	TGTGCCAGCAGTTTCCTAGGACAGGGGGCAGGCGGCTACACCTTC	CASSFLGQGAGGYTF
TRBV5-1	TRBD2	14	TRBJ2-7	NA	TGCGCCAGCAGGACGGGACTAGGAGGGAAGGAGCAGTACTTC	CASRTGLGGKEQYF
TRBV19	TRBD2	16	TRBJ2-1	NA	TGTGCCAGTAGTTCGTTTAGCGGGAGTAACCGCAATGAGCAGTTCTTC	CASSSFSGSNRNEQFF
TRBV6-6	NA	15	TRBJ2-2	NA	TGTGCCAGCAGTCCGGGGACATTGAACACCGGGGAGCTGTTTTTT	CASSPGTLNTGELFF
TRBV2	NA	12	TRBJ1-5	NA	TGTGCCAGCAGTCCCCGCCAGCAGCCCCAGCATTTT	CASSPRQQPQHF
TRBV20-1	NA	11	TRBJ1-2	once	TGCAGTGCCAGCCTCAGGGGAGGCTACACCTTC	CSASLRGGYTF
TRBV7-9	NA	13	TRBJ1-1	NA	TGTGCCAGCAGCGCATTAGAGAACACTGAAGCTTTCTTT	CASSALENTEAFF
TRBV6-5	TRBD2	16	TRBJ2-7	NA	TGTGCCAGCAGTTACTCGTCGGCTAGCGGGACCTACGAGCAGTACTTC	CASSYSSASGTYEQYF
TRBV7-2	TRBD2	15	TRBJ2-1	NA	TGTGCCAGCAGCTTTGTTCTAGCGGGAGGGGGTGAGCAGTTCTTC	CASSFVLAGGGEQFF
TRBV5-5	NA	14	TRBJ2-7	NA	TGTGCCAGCAGCTTGGGACAGACCAATTACGAGCAGTACTTC	CASSLGQTNYEQYF
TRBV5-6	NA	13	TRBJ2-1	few	TGTGCCAGCCGACCGGACAGTTACAATGAGCAGTTCTTC	CASRPDSYNEQFF
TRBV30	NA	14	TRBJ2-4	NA	TGTGCCTGGGAGACTGCCCTAGCCAAAAACATTCAGTACTTC	CAWETALAKNIQYF
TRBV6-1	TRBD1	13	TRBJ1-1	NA	TGTGCCAGCAGTGTAGACAGGGGGGCTGAAGCTTTCTTT	CASSVDRGAEAFF
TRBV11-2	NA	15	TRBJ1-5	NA	TGTGCCAGCAGCCCCGGCAGGGGCATCAATCAGCCCCAGCATTTT	CASSPGRGINQPQHF
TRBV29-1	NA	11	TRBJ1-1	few	TGCAGCGTGGTAGGAGGAACTGAAGCTTTCTTT	CSVVGGTEAFF
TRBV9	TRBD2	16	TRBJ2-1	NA	TGTGCCAGCAGCCCCCTCCGCAATAGCGGGAGGAATGAGCAGTTCTTC	CASSPLRNSGRNEQFF
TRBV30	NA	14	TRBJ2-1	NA	TGTGCCTGGAATCTAGCCTTGGCCTACAATGAGCAGTTCTTC	CAWNLALAYNEQFF
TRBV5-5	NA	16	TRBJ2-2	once	TGTGCCAGCAGCTTGCTTGGTAGCATGAACACCGGGGAGCTGTTTTTT	CASSLLGSMNTGELFF
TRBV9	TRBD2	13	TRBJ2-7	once	TGTGCCAGCAGCGTAGATCCTAGCGGCGAGCAGTACTTC	CASSVDPSGEQYF